Presented here are 7 T cell receptor beta chains from one specimen sequenced in a study of shared clonotypes between healthy human individuals. Sequenced by immunoSEQ multiplex PCR; TCRdb stores in-frame clones only, minus some. The repertoire holds hundreds of thousands of clones, with around 92% as singletons. As defined, naive CD8 cells were CD45RO-negative and positively selected for CCR7, with terminally differentiated effector memory CD45RA+ cells excluded. Sequences were obtained from naive CD8+ T cells sorted from blood. The receptors come from a man in his thirties or forties in good health.

The V and J genes are TRBV7-9 and TRBJ2-1; D perhaps matches TRBD2 (6 bases). The germline V gene has CDR1 SEHNR and CDR2 FQNEAQ (reference sequence). V shed 5 bases and J shed 7 bases, with 15 bases lying between them. This CDR3 contains 14 residues. The CDR3 coding sequence is TGTGCCAGCAGCCCGACTAGTGGTGAGAATGAGCAGTTCTTC. It codes for CASSPTSGENEQFF. The variable domain in full, completed from reference TRBV7-9 and TRBJ2-1, reads DTGVSQNPRHKITKRGQNVTFRCDPISEHNRLYWYRQTLGQGPEFLTYFQNEAQLEKSRLLSDRFSAERPKGSFSTLEIQRTEQGDSAMYLCASSPTSGENEQFFGPGTRLTVL.

The chain uses TRBV5-1 and TRBJ2-7; possible D gene TRBD1, 6 bases. The V and J ends lost 1 base and 7 bases respectively, with 18 bases between them. CDR1 SGHRS and CDR2 YFSETQ come from the germline V gene. The CDR3 is 15 amino acids. The CDR3 reads CASSLSSGQGREQYF. Here the CDR3 DNA reads TGCGCCAGCAGCTTGAGTTCGGGACAAGGACGGGAGCAGTACTTC.

This chain joins TRBV10-2 and TRBJ2-7; no firm D call. The germline gives CDR1 WSHSY, CDR2 SAAADI. The CDR3 is 14 residues long. Between the trimmed V and J ends, which lost 4 bases and 7 bases, there was a span of 17 bases. The CDR3 protein is CASSAGRYSSEQYF. The CDR3 DNA reads as TGCGCCAGCAGTGCTGGACGATATTCTTCGGAGCAGTACTTC.

The chain links TRBV7-6 to TRBJ1-3; TRBD1 is a possible D gene (5 bases). Germline values: CDR1 SGHVS, CDR2 FNYEAQ. This CDR3 comprises 16 residues. Trimming removed 5 bases from V and 0 bases from J, with 14 bases in between. The CDR3 nucleotides are TGTGCCAGCAGCCCAGGGTCTGCAGCCTCTGGAAACACCATATATTTT. Its translation: CASSPGSAASGNTIYF.

The chain links TRBV5-6 to TRBJ1-6; D is undetermined. This CDR3 spans 17 amino acids. Germline CDR1 SGHDT, CDR2 YYEEEE. V was clipped by 0 bases and J by 0 bases, with 10 bases between them. The CDR3 region is CASSLEQLSSYNSPLHF. CDR3 coding DNA: TGTGCCAGCAGCTTGGAACAGCTAAGCTCCTATAATTCACCCCTCCACTTT.

The rearrangement links TRBV2 to TRBJ2-1, with 11 bases identical to TRBD2. Per the germline V gene, CDR1 is SNHLY and CDR2 is FYNNEI. V lost 3 bases, J lost 6 bases, and 4 bases stayed unmatched. CDR3 size: 15 residues. CDR3 in amino acids: CASSDLLAGVNEQFF. CDR3 DNA: TGTGCCAGCAGTGATCTACTAGCGGGAGTCAATGAGCAGTTCTTC.

The rearrangement links TRBV27 to TRBJ1-1; TRBD1 matches at 9 bases. CDR3 size: 15 residues. The germline V gene encodes CDR1 MNHEY and CDR2 SMNVEV (reference sequence). Germline trimming cut 8 bases from V and 2 bases from J; bases unmatched to any gene: 9. The CDR3 region is CASSPDRGFNTEAFF. The CDR3 bases are TGTGCCAGCTCTCCGGACAGGGGTTTCAACACTGAAGCTTTCTTT.